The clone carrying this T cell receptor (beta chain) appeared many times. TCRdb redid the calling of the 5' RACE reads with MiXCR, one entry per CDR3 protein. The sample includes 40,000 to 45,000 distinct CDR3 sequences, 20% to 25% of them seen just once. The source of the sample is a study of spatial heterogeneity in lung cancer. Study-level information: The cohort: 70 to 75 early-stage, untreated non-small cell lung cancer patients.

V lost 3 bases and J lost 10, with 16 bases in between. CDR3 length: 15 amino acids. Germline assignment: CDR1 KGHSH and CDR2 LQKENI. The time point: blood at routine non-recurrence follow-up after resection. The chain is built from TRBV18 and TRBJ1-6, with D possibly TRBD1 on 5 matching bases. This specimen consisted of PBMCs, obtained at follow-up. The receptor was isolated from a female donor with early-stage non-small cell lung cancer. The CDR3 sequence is CASSPSQGWESPLHF. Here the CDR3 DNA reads TGTGCCAGCTCACCCTCCCAGGGTTGGGAATCACCCCTCCACTTT.